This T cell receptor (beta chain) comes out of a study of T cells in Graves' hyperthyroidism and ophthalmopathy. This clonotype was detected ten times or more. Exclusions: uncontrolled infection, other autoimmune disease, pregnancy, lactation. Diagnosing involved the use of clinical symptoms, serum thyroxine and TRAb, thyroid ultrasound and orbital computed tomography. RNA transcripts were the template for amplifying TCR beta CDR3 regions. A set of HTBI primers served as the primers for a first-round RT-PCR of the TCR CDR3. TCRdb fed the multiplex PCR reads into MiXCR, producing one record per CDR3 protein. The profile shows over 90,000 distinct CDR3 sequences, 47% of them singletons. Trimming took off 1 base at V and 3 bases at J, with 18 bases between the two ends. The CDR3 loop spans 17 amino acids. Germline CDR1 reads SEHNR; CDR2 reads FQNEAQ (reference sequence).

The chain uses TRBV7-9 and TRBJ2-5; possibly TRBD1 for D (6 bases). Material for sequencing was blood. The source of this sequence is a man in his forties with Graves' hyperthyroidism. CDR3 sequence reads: CASSLVFIRDNEETQYF. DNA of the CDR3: TGTGCCAGCAGCTTAGTTTTTATCCGGGACAACGAAGAGACCCAGTACTTC.